This T cell receptor beta chain is drawn from a study of cytomegalovirus exposure and HLA in healthy donors. At the level of the study: The platform used for the 120 or so validation repertoires matched that of the approximately 710 first-cohort repertoires, a later analysis reported. General study findings and limits: For most TCR sequences rarity was the rule, although some public TCRs occurred in many donors. The investigators catalogued 150 or so TCR beta chains as cytomegalovirus-associated. Using the classifier, cytomegalovirus status was reportedly diagnosed with high specificity and sensitivity.

CDR1 is MDHEN, CDR2 SYDVKM, per germline. The V gene lost 6 bases and the J gene lost 4 bases, with 15 bases spanning the gap. This CDR3 is built from 14 residues. Sequencing was performed with immunoSEQ multiplex PCR; in TCRdb, only in-frame clones are kept and a portion is missing. The data show around 150,000 clones, 70% to 90% seen once. Concerning this clone itself: Its target is unknown.

Sequencing was carried out using PBMCs. This receptor was identified in a woman between 25 and 40 years old in good health and CMV-seronegative. The chain couples TRBV28 to TRBJ1-1; maybe TRBD1 (5 bases). The CDR3 sequence is CASRRAGGSTEAFF. The DNA for the CDR3 is TGTGCCAGCAGAAGGGCGGGGGGGTCCACTGAAGCTTTCTTT.